Each of the 29 T cell receptor beta chains below was sequenced from the same sample in a study of blood T cell repertoires in COVID-19. TCRdb keeps only in-frame clones here, not all; method: immunoSEQ multiplex PCR. The sample has some 700,000 clones, over 80% seen once. Material for sequencing was peripheral blood. These receptors originate from a woman aged 18-29 years with acute or convalescent COVID-19.

The V and J genes are TRBV15 and TRBJ1-3; TRBD1 matches at 11 bases. CDR3 length equals 18 residues. The V and J ends lost 2 bases and 4 bases, in that order; junction bases with no gene match: 10. Germline CDR1 LNHNV, CDR2 YYDKDF (reference sequence). This CDR3 is CATSRLQWDRGDGNTIYF. The CDR3 DNA follows: TGTGCCACCAGCAGACTCCAGTGGGACAGGGGGGACGGAAACACCATATATTTT. The full variable domain, rest sourced from reference TRBV15 and TRBJ1-3, is DAMVIQNPRYQVTQFGKPVTLSCSQTLNHNVMYWYQQKSSQAPKLLFHYYDKDFNNEADTPDNFQSRRPNTSFCFLDIRSPGLGDTAMYLCATSRLQWDRGDGNTIYFGEGSWLTVV.

This clone appeared a single time. V usage is TRBV5-8 and J usage is TRBJ1-2; D not certain. Germline lookup yields CDR1 SGHTS and CDR2 YDEGEE. There are 18 residues in the CDR3. V lost 2 bases, J lost 3 bases, and 23 bases lay in between. The CDR3 loop reads CASSFPSTEWGVDYGYTF. The CDR3 nucleotides read TGTGCCAGCAGCTTCCCTAGTACAGAGTGGGGAGTGGACTATGGCTACACCTTC.

V gene TRBV5-1 combines with J gene TRBJ2-3; tentative D call: TRBD1 (5 bases). With 0 bases removed from V and 7 bases from J, the gap between germline ends came to 6 bases. The CDR3 has 12 residues. The germline V gene has CDR1 SGHRS and CDR2 YFSETQ. This CDR3 reads CASSLEGYTQYF. The CDR3 region has the DNA TGCGCCAGCAGCTTGGAGGGGTATACGCAGTATTTT.

The rearrangement links TRBV6-4 to TRBJ1-2, with D perhaps TRBD1 (5 bases). There are 14 residues in the CDR3. Germline CDR1 and CDR2: MRHNA and SNTAGT. V lost 5 bases to trimming and J lost 0 bases, with 10 bases between them. CDR3 residues: CASSPGFSNYGYTF. The CDR3 region has the DNA TGTGCCAGCAGTCCAGGGTTTTCTAACTATGGCTACACCTTC.

The V gene is TRBV24-1, the J gene TRBJ2-6, with a possible D match to TRBD1 (5 bases). CDR3 size: 15 residues. Germline V gives CDR1 KGHDR, CDR2 SFDVKD. V lost 9 bases to trimming and J lost 0 bases, with 11 bases between them. As DNA, the CDR3 is TGTGCCACCGGGATCAGGGTCTCTGGGGCCAACGTCCTGACTTTC. Translation: CATGIRVSGANVLTF.

The chain links TRBV5-6 to TRBJ1-3, with TRBD1 matching over 8 bases. Germline V gives CDR1 SGHDT, CDR2 YYEEEE. V trimming: 4 bases; J trimming: 1 base; junction bases outside the gene matches: 4. This CDR3 region has 15 residues. The chain's CDR3 is CASSATGGSGNTIYF. In nucleotides, the CDR3 is TGTGCCAGCAGCGCTACAGGGGGATCTGGAAACACCATATATTTT.

V gene TRBV6-6 combines with J gene TRBJ1-1; TRBD1 aligns across 10 bases. Germline trimming cut 8 bases from V and 4 bases from J; bases unmatched to any gene: 7. Germline loops: CDR1 MNHNY, CDR2 SVGAGI (reference sequence). CDR3 length equals 14 residues. The DNA of the CDR3 is TGTGCCAGCGGAGACAGGGGGCGCGGCACTGAAGCTTTCTTT. Its protein is CASGDRGRGTEAFF.

J is TRBJ2-1 and V is TRBV2; TRBD1 matches at 7 bases. The V gene's germline CDR1 is SNHLY and CDR2 FYNNEI. V shed 7 bases, J shed 6 bases, and the junction held 9 bases outside the gene matches. The CDR3 runs 14 residues. Here the CDR3 reads CASIRDSNVNEQFF. Written as DNA, the CDR3 is TGTGCCAGCATCCGGGACAGTAACGTCAATGAGCAGTTCTTC. The whole variable domain, filled in from reference TRBV2 and TRBJ2-1, reads EPEVTQTPSHQVTQMGQEVILRCVPISNHLYFYWYRQILGQKVEFLVSFYNNEISEKSEIFDDQFSVERPDGSNFTLKIRSTKLEDSAMYFCASIRDSNVNEQFFGPGTRLTVL.

The chain carries TRBV7-6 and TRBJ2-3, with 10 positions matching TRBD2. This CDR3 has 18 residues. Germline assignment: CDR1 SGHVS and CDR2 FNYEAQ. V was pared by 1 base and J by 0 bases, with 7 bases of the junction left unmatched. Written as DNA, the CDR3 is TGTGCCAGCAGCTTAGTCCAGACTAGCGGGTATAGCACAGATACGCAGTATTTT. Amino acid sequence: CASSLVQTSGYSTDTQYF.

V usage is TRBV30 and J usage is TRBJ1-1; the D gene is possibly TRBD1 (5 bases). Germline V gives CDR1 GTSNPN, CDR2 SVGIG (reference sequence). The CDR3 covers 11 residues. V was clipped by 5 bases and J by 4 bases, with 8 bases between them. CDR3 coding DNA: TGTGCCTGGCATCAGGGCACTGAAGCTTTCTTT. Its protein product is CAWHQGTEAFF.

This clone was counted between two and nine times. This chain connects TRBV11-1 to TRBJ1-1, with TRBD1 as a possible D gene (5 bases). V was clipped by 3 bases and J by 5 bases, with 10 bases between them. This CDR3 comprises 13 residues. CDR1 is SGHAT, CDR2 FQDESV, per germline (reference sequence). The CDR3 protein is CASSFRVGTEAFF. The CDR3 DNA is TGTGCCAGCAGCTTCAGGGTGGGGACTGAAGCTTTCTTT.

The rearrangement links TRBV25-1 to TRBJ2-1; TRBD2 is a possible D gene (6 bases). This CDR3 spans 14 amino acids. Germline V gene data show CDR1 as MGHDK and CDR2 as SYGVNS. Trimming took off 7 bases at V and 8 bases at J, with 18 bases between the two ends. This CDR3 is CASTRGHGSDEQFF. The CDR3 DNA reads as TGTGCCAGCACGCGAGGACACGGGAGTGATGAGCAGTTCTTC.

This sequence joins TRBV27 and TRBJ1-1; perhaps TRBD1 as D (6 bases). V was pared by 8 bases and J by 1 base, with 17 bases between. From germline, CDR1 is MNHEY and CDR2 SMNVEV (reference sequence). The CDR3 consists of 15 residues. As DNA, the CDR3 is TGTGCCAGCTCCGGACAGTCCTACTGGAACACTGAAGCTTTCTTT. Residues: CASSGQSYWNTEAFF.

The chain combines TRBV4-3 with TRBJ2-7; TRBD1 matches 8 bases. Germline V gene data show CDR1 as LGHNA and CDR2 as YSLEER. The CDR3 has 17 amino acids. The V and J ends lost 0 bases and 3 bases, in that order; junction bases with no gene match: 10. The CDR3 DNA reads as TGCGCCAGCAGCCAAGATAGGCGGGCAGGGGGCGGCTACGAGCAGTACTTC. Amino acids: CASSQDRRAGGGYEQYF.

CDR3 coding DNA: TGTGCCAGCAGTGAATCGGCAGGGGCTTTATTTCTAGCAACTGAAGCTTTCTTT. This codes for CASSESAGALFLATEAFF. The chain joins TRBV6-1 to TRBJ1-1; D is possibly TRBD1 (6 bases). V lost 2 bases and J 5 bases, leaving 24 bases between the germline ends. This CDR3 contains 18 residues. In germline, CDR1 is MNHNS, CDR2 SASEGT.

This clone was recorded a few times. The V gene is TRBV5-1, the J gene TRBJ1-1; D might be TRBD1 (5 bases). The V gene's germline CDR1 is SGHRS and CDR2 YFSETQ. The CDR3 has 12 amino acids. V was pared by 5 bases and J by 11 bases, with 16 bases between. CDR3 coding DNA: TGCGCCAGCAGGGACGGATCAGGGAGGGCTTTCTTT. Its translation: CASRDGSGRAFF.

The rearrangement joins TRBV9 to TRBJ2-7; D uncertain. This CDR3 has 14 residues. V lost 4 bases to trimming and J lost 2 bases, with 13 bases between them. The germline CDR1 and CDR2 sequences are SGDLS and YYNGEE. The CDR3 DNA sequence: TGTGCCAGCAGCCCCTACCCTATGACCTACGAGCAGTACTTC. This sequence encodes CASSPYPMTYEQYF.

This clone was counted a few times. The chain has TRBV18 and TRBJ1-5, with TRBD1 as a possible D gene (6 bases). The V end was cut by 4 bases, the J end by 4 bases, with 23 bases between. The V gene's germline CDR1 is KGHSH and CDR2 LQKENI. The CDR3 totals 18 residues. In DNA, the CDR3 is TGTGCCAGCTCACAAGGCGAAGCAGGGGTCACAAATAATCAGCCCCAGCATTTT. The encoded protein is CASSQGEAGVTNNQPQHF. The entire variable domain, with the rest obtained from reference TRBV18 and TRBJ1-5, is as follows: NAGVMQNPRHLVRRRGQEARLRCSPMKGHSHVYWYRQLPEEGLKFMVYLQKENIIDESGMPKERFSAEFPKEGPSILRIQQVVRGDSAAYFCASSQGEAGVTNNQPQHFGDGTRLSIL.

The V and J genes are TRBV28 and TRBJ1-4; no definite D call. The length of the CDR3 is 15 residues. V was shortened by 4 bases and J by 0 bases, with 9 bases between the two germline ends. CDR1 is MDHEN, CDR2 SYDVKM, per germline. CDR3 DNA: TGTGCCAGCAGTTACCGGACTGCAACTAATGAAAAACTGTTTTTT. It translates to CASSYRTATNEKLFF.

A remark on this clone: A read error may account for a junction end that differs from germline. The chain couples TRBV7-2 to TRBJ2-3; TRBD2 matches 9 bases. CDR1 and CDR2 from the germline V gene are SGHTA and FQGNSA. The CDR3 spans 15 residues. The CDR3 reads CASSFPRGGTDTQYF. In nucleotides, the CDR3 is TGTGCCAGCAGCTTCCCGCGGGGGGGCACGGATACGCAGTATTTT.

The V and J genes are TRBV28 and TRBJ2-2; TRBD1 might be the D (6 bases). The CDR3 contains 16 residues. From germline, CDR1 is MDHEN and CDR2 SYDVKM. Deletions cut 6 bases from V and 0 bases from J, with 14 bases between. CDR3 coding DNA: TGTGCCAGCAGCTCAATCGGGACACCGAACACCGGGGAGCTGTTTTTT. Its translation is CASSSIGTPNTGELFF.

This chain connects TRBV10-3 to TRBJ1-1; D not resolved. Germline V gene sequence: CDR1 ENHRY, CDR2 SYGVKD. V dropped 7 bases and J dropped 0 bases, with 6 bases sitting between them. This CDR3 contains 12 residues. The CDR3 protein is CAINSMNTEAFF. The CDR3 DNA is TGTGCCATCAACAGCATGAACACTGAAGCTTTCTTT.

The chain combines TRBV3-1 (or the pseudogene TRBV3-2) with TRBJ1-3; 7 nucleotides line up with TRBD1. Germline V lookup: CDR1 LGHDT, CDR2 YNNKEL (reference sequence). The CDR3 loop spans 20 amino acids. With V trimmed by 4 bases and J by 2 bases, 20 bases remained unmatched. This CDR3 reads CASSPSPRRAGQRAGNTIYF. For the CDR3, the DNA is TGTGCCAGCAGCCCGTCCCCCCGGCGGGCGGGACAGAGAGCTGGAAACACCATATATTTT.

The chain combines TRBV2 with TRBJ1-2; 8 nucleotides match TRBD1. Germline CDR1 is SNHLY and CDR2 is FYNNEI. The CDR3 consists of 14 residues. Germline trimming cut 7 bases from V and 4 bases from J; bases unmatched to any gene: 8. This chain's CDR3 is CASTYDRGSYGYTF. The CDR3 DNA sequence: TGTGCCAGCACTTATGACAGGGGTAGCTATGGCTACACCTTC.

This chain links TRBV6-1 with TRBJ1-1, with 9 bases lining up with TRBD1. CDR1 is MNHNS, CDR2 SASEGT, per germline. The CDR3 covers 16 residues. V trimming: 1 base; J trimming: 1 base; junction bases outside the gene matches: 4. In DNA, the CDR3 is TGTGCCAGCAGTGAAGTCCCGGGACAGGGGAACACTGAAGCTTTCTTT. This encodes CASSEVPGQGNTEAFF.

The chain couples TRBV11-2 to TRBJ1-6; tentative D call: TRBD1 (6 bases). Trimming took 0 bases from V and 7 from J, leaving 19 bases between them. The CDR3 contains 18 residues. The germline V gene has CDR1 SGHAT and CDR2 FQNNGV. CDR3 DNA sequence: TGTGCCAGCAGCTTAGACTCCGGGACACTAACCTCGAATTCACCCCTCCACTTT. It specifies CASSLDSGTLTSNSPLHF. The whole variable domain, remainder taken from reference TRBV11-2 and TRBJ1-6, is EAGVAQSPRYKIIEKRQSVAFWCNPISGHATLYWYQQILGQGPKLLIQFQNNGVVDDSQLPKDRFSAERLKGVDSTLKIQPAKLEDSAVYLCASSLDSGTLTSNSPLHFGNGTRLTVT.

The chain links TRBV6-1 to TRBJ1-2; D uncertain. V lost 0 bases to trimming and J lost 7 bases, with 9 bases between them. The CDR3 loop spans 13 amino acids. Germline CDR1 and CDR2: MNHNS and SASEGT. The CDR3 DNA is TGTGCCAGCAGTGAAGCTGAGGTATCTGGCTACACCTTC. Translated: CASSEAEVSGYTF.

The chain uses TRBV6-2 or TRBV6-3 and TRBJ2-7; a weak D match, TRBD2 (5 bases). V was trimmed by 3 bases and J by 2 bases, leaving 8 bases between them. The CDR3 covers 13 residues. Looked up from germline, CDR1 is MNHEY and CDR2 is SVGEGT. In nucleotides, the CDR3 is TGTGCCAGCAGTTATCGGGGTCCCTACGAGCAGTACTTC. Translating gives CASSYRGPYEQYF.

This clone was recorded only once. The chain is built from TRBV7-8 and TRBJ1-4; 7 bases agree with TRBD1. With V trimmed by 6 bases and J by 4 bases, 8 bases remained unmatched. Germline CDR1 is SGHVS and CDR2 is FQNEAQ. The CDR3 sequence is 15 residues long. The CDR3 DNA sequence: TGTGCCAGCAGGTTGGACCGGGACAGTAATGAAAAACTGTTTTTT. This codes for CASRLDRDSNEKLFF.